This T cell receptor (beta chain) is from a study of Graves' ophthalmopathy and Graves' hyperthyroidism. Germline V gene lookup returns CDR1 ENHRY and CDR2 SYGVKD. The CDR3 loop spans 11 amino acids. A remark on this clonotype: What it binds is unknown. Germline is not matched at one junction end, which may reflect a read error.

PBMCs originated in roughly 11 ml of fresh peripheral blood. CDR3 regions of TCR beta were amplified from RNA transcripts. First-round RT-PCR employed HTBI primers, with a second-round multiplex PCR after it. TCRdb reprocessed the multiplex PCR reads with MiXCR, giving one entry per CDR3 protein. In the table there are 650,000 to 800,000 distinct CDR3 sequences, about two fifths of which are singletons. General study points: Cross-validated, the 13-signature model showed 87.88%/81.08% sensitivity/specificity, and 80%/75% in the test set. Most expanded clonotypes from thyroid (those above 0.001 frequency) were also found in blood. With 70.59% sensitivity and approximately 72% specificity, the model predicted ophthalmopathy progression.

The sequenced sample consisted of peripheral blood. The rearrangement joins TRBV10-3 to TRBJ1-2; 9 bases are shared with TRBD1. This receptor was obtained from an adult man with Graves' ophthalmopathy. CDR3 loop: CAITRDRDFCF. CDR3 coding DNA: TGTGCCATCACACGGGACAGGGACTTTTGCTTC.